The 14 T cell receptor beta chains presented below share a single source sample, sequenced in a study of cytomegalovirus exposure and HLA in healthy donors. PCR was performed using 60 Vbeta and 13 Jbeta primers. Sequenced by immunoSEQ multiplex PCR; TCRdb stores in-frame clones only, minus some. The sample comprises just over 150,000 clones, 78% of which are singletons, and approximately 3% rests with the top ten. The sequencing input was PBMCs. The receptors originated from a woman between 40 and 55 years old in good health and CMV-seronegative.

This clone was observed a single time. The rearrangement uses TRBV18 and TRBJ2-1, with TRBD1 matching over 9 bases. Germline CDR1 reads KGHSH; CDR2 reads LQKENI. This CDR3 comprises 15 residues. V lost 0 bases to trimming and J lost 7 bases; unmatched junction nucleotides: 4. The chain's CDR3 is CASSPPRGTGNEQFF. The CDR3 DNA reads as TGTGCCAGCTCACCACCGAGAGGGACAGGGAATGAGCAGTTCTTC.

The rearrangement uses TRBV5-1 and TRBJ1-2; 7 bases align to TRBD1. Trimming at V came to 4 bases and at J to 3 bases, leaving 6 bases not matched to a gene. The CDR3 covers 14 residues. CDR1 and CDR2 (germline): SGHRS, YFSETQ. In DNA form, the CDR3 reads TGCGCCAGCAGCGTTACCGGGACAGACTATGGCTACACCTTC. Amino acids: CASSVTGTDYGYTF.

J is TRBJ1-3 and V is TRBV28, with D possibly matching TRBD1 (6 bases). Per the germline V gene, CDR1 is MDHEN and CDR2 is SYDVKM. Deletions cut 5 bases from V and 3 bases from J, with 14 bases between. The CDR3 contains 15 residues. In DNA, the CDR3 is TGTGCCAGCAGTGGGGGGGGCGCGGGTGGAAACACCATATATTTT. Protein: CASSGGGAGGNTIYF. Full variable domain (remainder filled in from reference TRBV28 and TRBJ1-3): DVKVTQSSRYLVKRTGEKVFLECVQDMDHENMFWYRQDPGLGLRLIYFSYDVKMKEKGDIPEGYSVSREKKERFSLILESASTNQTSMYLCASSGGGAGGNTIYFGEGSWLTVV.

This chain links TRBV19 with TRBJ1-1; D call uncertain. Germline lookup yields CDR1 LNHDA and CDR2 SQIVND (reference sequence). With 5 bases removed from V and 5 bases from J, the gap between germline ends came to 21 bases. The length of the CDR3 is 16 residues. DNA for the CDR3: TGTGCCAGTAGTGCACGCGGAAGGCGTCCCGGTACTGAAGCTTTCTTT. Translation: CASSARGRRPGTEAFF. The full variable domain, its missing parts supplied by reference TRBV19 and TRBJ1-1, is DGGITQSPKYLFRKEGQNVTLSCEQNLNHDAMYWYRQDPGQGLRLIYYSQIVNDFQKGDIAEGYSVSREKKESFPLTVTSAQKNPTAFYLCASSARGRRPGTEAFFGQGTRLTVV.

This clone was seen only once. The rearrangement links TRBV6-6 to TRBJ1-2; D gene uncertain. The CDR3 consists of 12 residues. Trimming removed 7 bases at V and 2 bases at J, with 8 bases between. CDR1 is MNHNY, CDR2 SVGAGI, per germline (reference sequence). In DNA, the CDR3 is TGTGCCAGCAATGCAGGCAACTATGGCTACACCTTC. Translation: CASNAGNYGYTF.

The gene calls are TRBV15 and TRBJ1-1; no firm D call. From germline, CDR1 is LNHNV and CDR2 YYDKDF (reference sequence). Between the trimmed V and J ends, which lost 5 bases and 1 base, there was a span of 14 bases. CDR3 size: 15 residues. CDR3: CATSGRGSRNTEAFF. Here the CDR3 DNA reads TGTGCCACCAGCGGGAGAGGTTCCAGGAACACTGAAGCTTTCTTT.

The rearrangement links TRBV5-4 to TRBJ2-1, with TRBD2 matching 12 bases. Germline V CDR1 and CDR2: SGHNT, YYREEE (reference sequence). The CDR3 is 15 residues long. The V gene end was trimmed by 4 bases and the J gene end by 6 bases; junction bases not matched to a gene: 5. CDR3 nucleotide sequence: TGTGCCAGCAGCGAGACTAGCGGGGGTCTCAATGAGCAGTTCTTC. It yields the protein CASSETSGGLNEQFF.

V is TRBV6-1 and J is TRBJ2-7; D is unclear. V lost 5 bases to trimming and J lost 3 bases, with 5 bases between them. The CDR3 sequence is 11 residues long. CDR1 MNHNS and CDR2 SASEGT come from the germline V gene. CDR3 amino acids: CASSNIYEQYF. Here the CDR3 DNA reads TGTGCCAGCAGTAACATCTACGAGCAGTACTTC.

This chain joins TRBV19 and TRBJ1-5; D call uncertain. The CDR3 loop spans 14 amino acids. Per germline, CDR1 LNHDA and CDR2 SQIVND (reference sequence). V gave up 7 bases and J gave up 0 bases, with 10 bases separating them. The CDR3 region has the DNA TGTGCCAGTAAAGGAGAGTATAGCAATCAGCCCCAGCATTTT. It specifies CASKGEYSNQPQHF. Variable domain in full (rest from reference TRBV19 and TRBJ1-5): DGGITQSPKYLFRKEGQNVTLSCEQNLNHDAMYWYRQDPGQGLRLIYYSQIVNDFQKGDIAEGYSVSREKKESFPLTVTSAQKNPTAFYLCASKGEYSNQPQHFGDGTRLSIL.

The chain couples TRBV4-1 to TRBJ1-5, with 9 bases aligning to TRBD1. The trim removed 7 bases at V and 10 bases at J, leaving 5 bases unmatched. Per the germline V gene, CDR1 is MGHRA and CDR2 is YSYEKL. This CDR3 has 12 amino acids. The CDR3 loop is CASKGQGGPQHF. The CDR3 DNA sequence: TGCGCCAGCAAGGGACAGGGCGGCCCCCAGCATTTT.

This clone was seen a handful of times. CDR3 bases: TGTGCCAGCAGCTCCTGGGCCCCGGTGGGGACCCAGTACTTC. It is translated as CASSSWAPVGTQYF. The chain carries TRBV5-6 and TRBJ2-5; no firm D call. The CDR3 is 14 amino acids. Per the germline V gene, CDR1 is SGHDT and CDR2 is YYEEEE. Trimming removed 3 bases at V and 7 bases at J, with 16 bases between.

The gene calls are TRBV6-1 and TRBJ2-7; 7 bases are shared with TRBD2. Germline values: CDR1 MNHNS, CDR2 SASEGT. The V and J ends lost 8 bases and 7 bases, in that order; junction bases with no gene match: 11. CDR3 size: 13 residues. CDR3: CASRRAGGGEQYF. The DNA of the CDR3 is TGTGCCAGCCGTCGAGCCGGGGGAGGGGAGCAGTACTTC.

This clone was counted only a few times. The chain recombines TRBV5-6 with TRBJ2-7; 9 bases map to TRBD1. This CDR3 spans 14 amino acids. The germline V gene has CDR1 SGHDT and CDR2 YYEEEE. The trim removed 6 bases at V and 4 bases at J, leaving 8 bases unmatched. CDR3 nucleotide sequence: TGTGCCAGCACCGTCGGGACAGGGTTATACGAGCAGTACTTC. Translated, it gives CASTVGTGLYEQYF. Supplemented by reference TRBV5-6 and TRBJ2-7, the full variable domain reads DAGVTQSPTHLIKTRGQQVTLRCSPKSGHDTVSWYQQALGQGPQFIFQYYEEEERQRGNFPDRFSGHQFPNYSSELNVNALLLGDSALYLCASTVGTGLYEQYFGPGTRLTVT.

The V and J genes are TRBV14 and TRBJ2-5; perhaps TRBD2 as D (5 bases). Between the trimmed V and J ends, which lost 5 bases and 2 bases, there was a span of 18 bases. Germline V lookup: CDR1 SGHDN, CDR2 FVKESK. This CDR3 comprises 16 residues. Here the CDR3 reads CASSEVGSPAQETQYF. The CDR3 DNA sequence: TGTGCCAGCAGCGAAGTGGGGAGTCCGGCTCAAGAGACCCAGTACTTC.